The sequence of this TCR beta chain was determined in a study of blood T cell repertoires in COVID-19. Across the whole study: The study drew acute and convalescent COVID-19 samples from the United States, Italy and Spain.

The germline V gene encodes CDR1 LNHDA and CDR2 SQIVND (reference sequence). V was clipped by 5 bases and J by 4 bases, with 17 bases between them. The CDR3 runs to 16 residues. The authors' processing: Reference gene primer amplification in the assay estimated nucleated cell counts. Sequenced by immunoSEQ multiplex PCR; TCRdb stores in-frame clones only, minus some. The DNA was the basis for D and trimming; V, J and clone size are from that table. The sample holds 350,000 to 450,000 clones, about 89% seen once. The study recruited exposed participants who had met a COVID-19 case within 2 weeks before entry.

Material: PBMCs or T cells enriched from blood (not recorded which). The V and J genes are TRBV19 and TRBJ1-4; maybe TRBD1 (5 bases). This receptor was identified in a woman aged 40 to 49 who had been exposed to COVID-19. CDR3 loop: CASSQGLDSYNEKLFF. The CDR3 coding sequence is TGTGCCAGTAGTCAAGGACTAGACAGCTATAATGAAAAACTGTTTTTT.